The 16 T cell receptor beta chains given below trace back to one sample, sequenced in a study of blood T cell repertoires in COVID-19. Measured with immunoSEQ multiplex PCR; TCRdb has only the in-frame clones, and not every one. The sample consists of 200,000 to 250,000 clones, around four fifths of them appearing once. Input material: peripheral blood. Receptor source: a woman aged 70-85 years with COVID-19, enrolled during active disease.

This clone was detected once. The chain joins TRBV28 to TRBJ1-1; TRBD1 matches at 7 bases. CDR1 MDHEN and CDR2 SYDVKM come from the germline V gene. Germline trimming cut 7 bases from V and 3 bases from J; bases unmatched to any gene: 5. This CDR3 region has 13 residues. The CDR3 DNA reads as TGTGCCAGCACCCCGGGACAGTACACTGAAGCTTTCTTT. It encodes CASTPGQYTEAFF.

This clone has a handful of counts. The chain couples TRBV6-6 to TRBJ1-1; D unclear. Germline V gene data show CDR1 as MNHNY and CDR2 as SVGAGI (reference sequence). Trimming took 7 bases from V and 6 from J, leaving 12 bases between them. The CDR3 covers 12 residues. The CDR3 protein is CASNLATAEAFF. Here the CDR3 DNA reads TGTGCCAGCAACCTGGCAACCGCTGAAGCTTTCTTT.

The rearrangement uses TRBV27 and TRBJ2-7, with D perhaps matching TRBD1 (6 bases). This CDR3 contains 14 residues. The V end lost 4 bases, the J end lost 1 base, and 11 bases lay between the germline ends. Germline CDR1 and CDR2: MNHEY and SMNVEV (reference sequence). The CDR3 DNA is TGTGCCAGCAGTTCCGAGACAGGTTCCTACGAGCAGTACTTC. Translation: CASSSETGSYEQYF.

The CDR3 sequence is CASSSGTSGRGEQFF. DNA for the CDR3: TGTGCCAGCAGCTCCGGGACTAGCGGGAGAGGGGAGCAGTTCTTC. The rearrangement links TRBV11-3 to TRBJ2-1; 14 bases align to TRBD2. Trimming removed 4 bases from V and 10 bases from J; junction bases left unmatched: 6. The length of the CDR3 is 15 residues. From germline, CDR1 is SGHNT and CDR2 YENEEA.

In nucleotides, the CDR3 is TGTGCCACCACCGGACAGCCCAATCAGCCCCAGCATTTT. This codes for CATTGQPNQPQHF. The rearrangement links TRBV24-1 to TRBJ1-5; possible D gene TRBD1, 6 bases. Germline V CDR1 and CDR2: KGHDR, SFDVKD. The CDR3 is 13 residues long. The ends were cut back, 8 bases at V and 3 bases at J, with 10 bases in the middle.

In regard to this clone: Other DNA sequences from this sample encode an identical CDR3 as well. V is TRBV28 and J is TRBJ2-7, with 7 bases that match TRBD1. The CDR3 length is 14 residues. Looked up from germline, CDR1 is MDHEN and CDR2 is SYDVKM. V shed 4 bases, J shed 3 bases, and the junction held 6 bases outside the gene matches. Written as DNA, the CDR3 is TGTGCCAGCAGTTCTCCGGGACAGAGCTACGAGCAGTACTTC. Translation: CASSSPGQSYEQYF.

The sample holds one count of this clone. J is TRBJ1-4 and V is TRBV5-6; the D gene is possibly TRBD1 (5 bases). The CDR3 loop spans 15 amino acids. The germline V and J ends were trimmed by 4 bases and 8 bases, with 18 bases remaining between them. The germline V gene has CDR1 SGHDT and CDR2 YYEEEE. The CDR3, as DNA: TGTGCCAGCAGCCTTTGGGACCCAGGGAGGGAAAAACTGTTTTTT. Translation: CASSLWDPGREKLFF.

The genes are TRBV5-1 and TRBJ1-1; the D gene is possibly TRBD1 (6 bases). With 4 bases removed from V and 5 bases from J, the gap between germline ends came to 12 bases. The CDR3 runs 13 residues. CDR1 and CDR2 (germline): SGHRS, YFSETQ. The CDR3 here is CASSLTDRTEAFF. The CDR3, as DNA: TGCGCCAGCAGCCTCACCGACAGGACTGAAGCTTTCTTT.

The chain combines TRBV3-1 (or the pseudogene TRBV3-2) with TRBJ2-5; D is possibly TRBD2 (6 bases). V dropped 4 bases and J dropped 2 bases, with 17 bases sitting between them. Germline V gene data show CDR1 as LGHDT and CDR2 as YNNKEL (reference sequence). This CDR3 region has 16 residues. Here the CDR3 DNA reads TGTGCCAGCAGCCCCTCCGGGACTTATTCACAAGAGACCCAGTACTTC. It translates to CASSPSGTYSQETQYF.

The chain employs TRBV5-1 and TRBJ2-6; D is unresolved. V lost 0 bases to trimming and J lost 0 bases, with 4 bases between them. Germline loops: CDR1 SGHRS, CDR2 YFSETQ. The CDR3 loop spans 15 amino acids. The CDR3 coding sequence is TGCGCCAGCAGCTTGGGGAGCTCTGGGGCCAACGTCCTGACTTTC. This translates into CASSLGSSGANVLTF. Based on the CDR3 plus reference TRBV5-1 and TRBJ2-6, the full variable domain is KAGVTQTPRYLIKTRGQQVTLSCSPISGHRSVSWYQQTPGQGLQFLFEYFSETQRNKGNFPGRFSGRQFSNSRSEMNVSTLELGDSALYLCASSLGSSGANVLTFGAGSRLTVL.

The chain uses TRBV11-2 and TRBJ1-3, with 7 nucleotides matching TRBD1. Germline V CDR1 and CDR2: SGHAT, FQNNGV. The CDR3 runs to 15 residues. V trimming: 5 bases; J trimming: 2 bases; junction bases outside the gene matches: 6. Here the CDR3 reads CASSADRVPGNTIYF. The CDR3 DNA follows: TGTGCCAGCAGCGCTGACAGGGTTCCTGGAAACACCATATATTTT.

The rearrangement links TRBV5-1 to TRBJ1-2; D not certain. V was cut by 0 bases and J by 6 bases, with 12 bases left in between. The V gene's germline CDR1 is SGHRS and CDR2 YFSETQ. This CDR3 region has 14 residues. The CDR3 is CASSLEAPRDGYTF. The CDR3 DNA is TGCGCCAGCAGCTTGGAGGCTCCCCGGGATGGCTACACCTTC.

The sample holds a few counts of this clone. The V call is TRBV7-2, the J call TRBJ1-1; perhaps TRBD1 as D (6 bases). CDR1 is SGHTA and CDR2 is FQGNSA in the germline V gene. The CDR3 is 15 amino acids. Trimming left V 2 bases short and J 1 base short, with 11 bases between. The CDR3 nucleotides are TGTGCCAGCAGCTTACACAGGGTAGGGAACACTGAAGCTTTCTTT. It codes for CASSLHRVGNTEAFF.

This clone was found a few times. The CDR3 region is CAWSPTGGPVNSPLHF. The CDR3, as DNA: TGTGCCTGGAGTCCGACAGGGGGCCCGGTTAATTCACCCCTCCACTTT. The chain employs TRBV30 and TRBJ1-6, with 10 nucleotides matching TRBD1. V shed 2 bases and J 6 bases; nucleotides not matched to a gene: 7. The CDR3 loop spans 16 amino acids. Germline CDR1 is GTSNPN and CDR2 is SVGIG (reference sequence).

The chain recombines TRBV4-3 with TRBJ2-2; D is ambiguous. CDR1 and CDR2 from the germline V gene are LGHNA and YSLEER. The CDR3 loop spans 14 amino acids. V lost 2 bases to trimming and J lost 7 bases, with 11 bases between them. The CDR3 reads CASSQRVGLGELFF. CDR3 coding DNA: TGCGCCAGCAGCCAACGGGTCGGCCTCGGGGAGCTGTTTTTT.

This clone occurred many times. The chain has TRBV4-1 and TRBJ2-1, with 11 bases identical to TRBD2. J was trimmed by 5 bases and V by 1 base; bases with no gene match: 1. Germline V CDR1 and CDR2: MGHRA, YSYEKL. The CDR3 sequence is 15 residues long. As DNA, the CDR3 is TGCGCCAGCAGCCAAGGACTAGCGGGGAACAATGAGCAGTTCTTC. This sequence encodes CASSQGLAGNNEQFF.